This T cell receptor beta chain appears in the sequencing data of a study of blood T cells in healthy people across ages. Study results and caveats: Unsorted PBMC input precluded a conclusive naive versus antigen-experienced comparison. Across the age range, TCR beta diversity per million T cells fell in a roughly linear way.

Donors ranged from roughly 6 to 90 years old and were healthy Caucasians in Russia. A second about 6 to 12 cycle PCR used barcoded and J-beta primers. A template-switch adaptor that had 12 random nucleotides put a tag on each cDNA molecule. MiXCR, run by TCRdb on the 5' RACE reads, gives a single entry per CDR3 protein. The sample holds about 1.6 million distinct CDR3 sequences, around 36% seen once. Points on this clonotype: Its antigen remains unidentified. The junction departs from the called germline gene at one end, perhaps through a read error.

The material sequenced was blood. This sequence was found in a woman aged 25 to 39 in good health.

The CDR3 protein is CASSDAGSKTGELFF. The CDR3 region has the DNA TGCGCCAGCAGCGACGCTGGTTCGAAGACCGGGGAGCTGTTTTTT. V usage is TRBV5-1 and J usage is TRBJ2-2, with D hard to call. CDR3 length: 15 amino acids. CDR1 and CDR2 (germline): SGHRS, YFSETQ.